A selection of T cell receptor beta chains follows, all from one sample in a study of T cells in Graves' hyperthyroidism and ophthalmopathy. MiXCR, run by TCRdb on the multiplex PCR reads, gives a single entry per CDR3 protein. The table includes around 370,000 distinct CDR3 sequences, around 20% detected once. Input material: blood. All receptors come from a man between 18 and 29 years old with Graves' ophthalmopathy. Both conserved end residues are part of each CDR3. Fields, in order: V gene, J gene, clone size, CDR3 protein. Size values are once, few and many counts, or a class for expanded clones, and some rows have none.

v_call: TRBV2
j_call: TRBJ2-5
clone_size: many
cdr3_aa: CANLRDRGETQYF

v_call: TRBV2
j_call: TRBJ1-1
clone_size: many
cdr3_aa: CASKLQEGPEAFF

v_call: TRBV13
j_call: TRBJ2-1
clone_size: many
cdr3_aa: CASSLIGLNNEQFF

v_call: TRBV15
j_call: TRBJ1-3
clone_size: few
cdr3_aa: CATSARDRGFAFGNTIYF

v_call: TRBV5-8
j_call: TRBJ2-3
clone_size: few
cdr3_aa: CASTTRRTVGTDTQYF

v_call: TRBV6-5
j_call: TRBJ2-5
clone_size: many
cdr3_aa: CASSYRGVNQETQYF

v_call: TRBV15
j_call: TRBJ1-1
clone_size: few
cdr3_aa: CATRLTQAKYLIMNTEAFF

v_call: TRBV11-2
j_call: TRBJ2-3
clone_size: many
cdr3_aa: CASSRGAGASTDTQYF

v_call: TRBV7-3
j_call: TRBJ2-5
clone_size: many
cdr3_aa: CASSIDSTGETQYF

v_call: TRBV18
j_call: TRBJ2-2
clone_size: -
cdr3_aa: CASSPDHTGELFF

v_call: TRBV10-3
j_call: TRBJ2-5
clone_size: -
cdr3_aa: CAARQTQTHEGQETQYF

v_call: TRBV29-1
j_call: TRBJ1-2
clone_size: -
cdr3_aa: CSVEGGTGLGYTF

v_call: TRBV10-3
j_call: TRBJ2-7
clone_size: many
cdr3_aa: CAMTVGPGTDYEQYF

v_call: TRBV12-3/TRBV12-4
j_call: TRBJ2-7
clone_size: many
cdr3_aa: CASSPISSYEQYF

v_call: TRBV9
j_call: TRBJ2-1
clone_size: -
cdr3_aa: CASSLRVMNNEQFF

v_call: TRBV20-1
j_call: TRBJ2-1
clone_size: many
cdr3_aa: CSAVPTSGAYNEQFF

v_call: TRBV19
j_call: TRBJ1-1
clone_size: -
cdr3_aa: CASSTGTGGVTEAFF

v_call: TRBV2
j_call: TRBJ1-2
clone_size: -
cdr3_aa: CASSQSGQREGYTF

v_call: TRBV7-9
j_call: TRBJ2-7
clone_size: many
cdr3_aa: CASSPRREPYEQYF

v_call: TRBV12-3/TRBV12-4
j_call: TRBJ2-1
clone_size: many
cdr3_aa: CASSLGGTRRGGNEQFF

v_call: TRBV7-9
j_call: TRBJ1-2
clone_size: many
cdr3_aa: CASSFGGGNYGYTF

v_call: TRBV9
j_call: TRBJ2-7
clone_size: few
cdr3_aa: CASSVQDSTGQYF

v_call: TRBV6-1
j_call: TRBJ1-5
clone_size: few
cdr3_aa: CASSKLDSNQPQHF

v_call: TRBV9
j_call: TRBJ1-3
clone_size: -
cdr3_aa: CASSADSVGNTIYF

v_call: TRBV10-2
j_call: TRBJ2-1
clone_size: -
cdr3_aa: CASGVGGAGEQFF

v_call: TRBV20-1
j_call: TRBJ2-1
clone_size: few
cdr3_aa: CSAFRRVISYNEQFF

v_call: TRBV19
j_call: TRBJ2-7
clone_size: -
cdr3_aa: CATRTGAEQYF

v_call: TRBV12-3/TRBV12-4
j_call: TRBJ2-3
clone_size: many
cdr3_aa: CASTDGAGGYTDTQYF